A single sample gave rise to the 2 T cell receptor beta chains below, sequenced in a study of neurological immune-mediated disorders. One entry per CDR3 protein results from TCRdb running MiXCR on the 5' RACE reads. The table shows under 30,000 distinct CDR3 sequences, with around an eighth occurring only once. Sequenced input: PBMCs. These TCRs come from a woman in her 40s with HTLV-1-associated myelopathy (HAM/TSP).

V usage is TRBV20-1 and J usage is TRBJ1-5, with a tentative D call TRBD1 (5 bases). Germline CDR1 and CDR2: DFQATT and SNEGSKA (reference sequence). V gave up 5 bases and J gave up 7 bases, with 18 bases separating them. This CDR3 region has 14 residues. DNA of the CDR3: TGCAGTGCTTTAGTGGGGGAAGGGAGCCAGCCCCAGCATTTT. As protein: CSALVGEGSQPQHF.

The table lists this clonotype with a few counts. The chain couples TRBV6-2 or TRBV6-3 to TRBJ1-2; D is uncertain. The CDR3 extends over 12 amino acids. Germline V gives CDR1 MNHEY, CDR2 SVGEGT. The V end lost 6 bases, the J end lost 3 bases, and 8 bases lay between the germline ends. DNA for the CDR3: TGTGCCAGCAGGGACGGACACTATGGCTACACCTTC. Translated: CASRDGHYGYTF.